Detailed here is one T cell receptor (beta chain). The CDR3 extends over 14 amino acids. Trimming took 4 bases from V and 0 from J; bases not matched to a gene: 3. Germline V CDR1 and CDR2: SGHRS, YFSETQ. The data originate from a study of blood T cell repertoires in COVID-19. About the study: Spain, Italy and the United States supplied samples that represented acute and convalescent COVID-19. Sources were T cells, B-cell-depleted T cells, or PBMCs; the material itself was cDNA or gDNA.

Original data processing: Reference gene primers were amplified, and this amplification served to estimate nucleated cell counts. Clones were sequenced by immunoSEQ multiplex PCR, and TCRdb holds only the in-frame ones, with some missing. The DNA was the basis for D and trimming; V, J and clone size are from that table. This table has fewer than 200,000 clones, over 70% appearing once. The clonotype was recovered from an older woman who had recovered from COVID-19. Material for sequencing was peripheral blood. The rearrangement links TRBV5-1 to TRBJ1-2; TRBD1 matches 7 bases. The CDR3 reads CASSRDRANYGYTF. The CDR3 region has the DNA TGCGCCAGCAGCCGGGACAGAGCTAACTATGGCTACACCTTC. Full variable domain (remainder filled in from reference TRBV5-1 and TRBJ1-2): KAGVTQTPRYLIKTRGQQVTLSCSPISGHRSVSWYQQTPGQGLQFLFEYFSETQRNKGNFPGRFSGRQFSNSRSEMNVSTLELGDSALYLCASSRDRANYGYTFGSGTRLTVV.